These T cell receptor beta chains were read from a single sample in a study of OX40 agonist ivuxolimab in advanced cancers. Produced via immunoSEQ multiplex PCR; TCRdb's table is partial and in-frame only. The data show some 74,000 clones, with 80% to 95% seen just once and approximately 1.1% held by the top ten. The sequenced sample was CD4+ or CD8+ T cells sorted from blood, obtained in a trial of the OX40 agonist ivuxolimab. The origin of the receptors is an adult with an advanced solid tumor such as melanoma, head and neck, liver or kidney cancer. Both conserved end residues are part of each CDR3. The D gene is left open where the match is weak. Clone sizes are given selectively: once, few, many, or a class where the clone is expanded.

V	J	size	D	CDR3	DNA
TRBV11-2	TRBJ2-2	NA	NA	CASSLGGYTGELFF	TGTGCCAGCAGCTTAGGCGGATACACCGGGGAGCTGTTTTTT
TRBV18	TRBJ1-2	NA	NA	CASSPQTGTTIYGYTF	TGTGCCAGCTCACCACAAACAGGGACTACTATCTATGGCTACACCTTC
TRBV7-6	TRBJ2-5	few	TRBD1	CASSQDGTGETQYF	TGTGCCAGCAGCCAGGATGGGACAGGGGAGACCCAGTACTTC
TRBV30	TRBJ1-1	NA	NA	CAWGALARLTEAFF	TGTGCCTGGGGGGCCCTAGCGAGGTTGACTGAAGCTTTCTTT
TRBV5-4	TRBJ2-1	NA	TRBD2	CASSLASGSNNEQFF	TGTGCCAGCAGCTTGGCCAGCGGGAGCAACAATGAGCAGTTCTTC
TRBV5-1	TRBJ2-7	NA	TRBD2	CASSLLVAGGDYEQYF	TGCGCCAGCAGCTTACTCGTAGCGGGGGGAGATTACGAGCAGTACTTC
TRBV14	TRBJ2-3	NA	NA	CASSHRGGGTDTQYF	TGTGCCAGCAGCCATCGCGGCGGGGGCACAGATACGCAGTATTTT
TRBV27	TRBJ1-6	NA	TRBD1	CASTNRGDNSPLHF	TGTGCCAGCACCAACAGGGGGGATAATTCACCCCTCCACTTT
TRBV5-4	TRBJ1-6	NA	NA	CASSLSPASSYNSPLHF	TGTGCCAGCAGCTTGAGCCCCGCAAGCTCCTATAATTCACCCCTCCACTTT
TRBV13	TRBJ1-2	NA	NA	CASSRGVQQFEDGYTF	TGTGCCAGCAGCCGCGGCGTTCAACAGTTCGAAGATGGCTACACCTTC
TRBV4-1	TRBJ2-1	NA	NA	CASSQGNSYNEQFF	TGCGCCAGCAGCCAAGGGAACTCCTACAATGAGCAGTTCTTC
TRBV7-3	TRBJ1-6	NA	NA	CASSLNAGAKDSPLHF	TGTGCCAGCAGCTTAAACGCGGGGGCTAAAGATTCACCCCTCCACTTT
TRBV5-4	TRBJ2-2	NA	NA	CASRGARGTGELFF	TGTGCCAGCAGGGGGGCCCGAGGCACCGGGGAGCTGTTTTTT
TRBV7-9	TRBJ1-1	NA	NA	CASSHTDGDTEAFF	TGTGCCAGCAGCCACACGGACGGGGACACTGAAGCTTTCTTT
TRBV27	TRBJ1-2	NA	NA	CASSLYGTDYGYTF	TGTGCCAGCAGTTTGTATGGGACGGACTATGGCTACACCTTC
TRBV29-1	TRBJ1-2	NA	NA	CSGYTRLGYTF	TGCAGCGGCTACACTCGCCTGGGCTACACCTTC
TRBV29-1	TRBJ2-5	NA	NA	CSVEGPVGQETQYF	TGCAGCGTTGAAGGACCCGTTGGCCAAGAGACCCAGTACTTC
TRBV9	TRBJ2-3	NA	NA	CASSVAQGSWDTQYF	TGTGCCAGCAGCGTAGCTCAGGGCAGTTGGGATACGCAGTATTTT
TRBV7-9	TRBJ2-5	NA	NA	CASRSSGTGEETQYF	TGTGCCAGCAGGTCATCCGGGACGGGGGAAGAGACCCAGTACTTC
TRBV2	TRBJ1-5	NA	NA	CASSGGLNQPQHF	TGTGCCAGCAGTGGAGGTCTCAATCAGCCCCAGCATTTT
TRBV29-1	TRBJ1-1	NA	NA	CSVVDIMNTEAFF	TGCAGCGTTGTGGACATCATGAACACTGAAGCTTTCTTT
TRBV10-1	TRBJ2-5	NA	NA	CASSETPSLTQYF	TGCGCCAGCAGTGAAACCCCATCCCTAACCCAGTACTTC
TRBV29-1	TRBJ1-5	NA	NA	CSVAPPVSLNDQPQHF	TGCAGCGTTGCCCCTCCGGTTTCCTTGAACGATCAGCCCCAGCATTTT
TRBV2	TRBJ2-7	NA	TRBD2	CASSETSGVAYEQYF	TGTGCCAGCAGTGAAACTAGCGGGGTAGCGTACGAGCAGTACTTC